This entry describes one T cell receptor beta chain. The PCR was carried out with 60 Vbeta primers and 13 Jbeta primers. Produced via immunoSEQ multiplex PCR; TCRdb's table is partial and in-frame only. The sample has over 70,000 clones; approximately 71% are singletons. V shed 1 base, J shed 1 base, and the junction held 3 bases outside the gene matches. Germline V gene lookup returns CDR1 LNHDA and CDR2 SQIVND (reference sequence). The CDR3 has 17 amino acids. The data belong to a study of cytomegalovirus exposure and HLA in healthy donors. What was sequenced was PBMCs. This sequence was found in a man aged 25 to 40 in good health and CMV-seronegative. The rearrangement uses TRBV19 and TRBJ2-1; TRBD1 agrees at 11 bases. This chain's CDR3 is CASSIVGQGASYNEQFF. The CDR3 DNA follows: TGTGCCAGTAGTATAGTAGGACAGGGGGCTTCCTACAATGAGCAGTTCTTC.